These 28 T cell receptor beta chains were all obtained from the same sample, sequenced in a study of blood T cell repertoires in COVID-19. Only in-frame clones appear in the TCRdb table, and some are missing; sequencing was by immunoSEQ multiplex PCR. Among about 140,000 clones listed, 88% were seen once. What was sequenced was peripheral blood. The receptors originated from a man aged 45-60 years with active or convalescent COVID-19.

The chain carries TRBV27 and TRBJ2-2, with 7 bases that match TRBD2. CDR3 length: 14 residues. Germline CDR1 MNHEY, CDR2 SMNVEV (reference sequence). J lost 4 bases, V lost 7 bases, and 6 bases had no gene match. The CDR3, as DNA: TGTGCCAGCAAGCGGGACCTCACCACCGGGGAGCTGTTTTTT. Translating gives CASKRDLTTGELFF.

This clone was detected a few times. An end of the junction differs from the germline gene, which may be a read error. The CDR3 DNA sequence: TGTGCTAGCACCCCATCAGGGGGGCTAGCGGGCATCTACGAGCAGTACTTC. The encoded protein is CASTPSGGLAGIYEQYF. J is TRBJ2-7 and V is TRBV7-7, with a weak D call TRBD2 (8 bases). Germline V gene lookup returns CDR1 SSHAT and CDR2 FNYEAQ (reference sequence). CDR3 length equals 17 residues.

V and J are TRBV19 and TRBJ2-4; 14 positions agree with TRBD2. CDR3 length: 19 residues. Germline assignment: CDR1 LNHDA and CDR2 SQIVND (reference sequence). V was clipped by 5 bases and J by 3 bases; unmatched bases: 12. CDR3 in amino acids: CASSFGTSGRGLGKNIQYF. CDR3 nucleotide sequence: TGTGCCAGTAGTTTTGGGACTAGCGGGAGAGGTTTAGGCAAAAACATTCAGTACTTC.

V gene TRBV11-2 combines with J gene TRBJ2-7; weak D call: TRBD1 (6 bases). The CDR3 is 15 amino acids. Germline lookup yields CDR1 SGHAT and CDR2 FQNNGV. The V end lost 3 bases, the J end lost 0 bases, and 12 bases lay between the germline ends. This CDR3 reads CASSFGGTDSYEQYF. The DNA of the CDR3 is TGTGCCAGCAGCTTTGGGGGCACAGACTCCTACGAGCAGTACTTC.

In this sample, this clone turned up once. This rearrangement joins TRBV2 to TRBJ2-7; the D is unclear. From germline, CDR1 is SNHLY and CDR2 FYNNEI. The CDR3 runs 11 residues. The V gene lost 8 bases and the J gene lost 4 bases, with 9 bases spanning the gap. CDR3 in DNA: TGTGCCAGCGGTAGAGAGTACGAGCAGTACTTC. This encodes CASGREYEQYF.

CDR3 protein: CASSLDRGLGGYTF. Written as DNA, the CDR3 is TGTGCCAGCAGTTTGGACAGGGGATTAGGGGGCTACACCTTC. J is TRBJ1-2 and V is TRBV28, with TRBD1 identical over 9 bases. This CDR3 has 14 residues. V lost 3 bases and J lost 8; bases outside the gene matches: 7. Per germline, CDR1 MDHEN and CDR2 SYDVKM.

The chain has TRBV7-9 and TRBJ2-1; D is perhaps TRBD2 (5 bases). Trimming removed 0 bases from V and 6 bases from J, with 6 bases in between. This CDR3 comprises 13 residues. Germline V lookup: CDR1 SEHNR, CDR2 FQNEAQ (reference sequence). DNA for the CDR3: TGTGCCAGCAGCTTAGCGGGAGCCAATGAGCAGTTCTTC. This codes for CASSLAGANEQFF.

This chain connects TRBV28 to TRBJ1-4, with 8 positions matching TRBD1. The ends lost 6 bases at V and 7 bases at J; junction bases unmatched: 7. The CDR3 consists of 14 residues. The germline V gene has CDR1 MDHEN and CDR2 SYDVKM. CDR3 in amino acids: CASRRTGRPEKLFF. The CDR3 coding sequence is TGTGCCAGCAGACGGACAGGGCGCCCTGAAAAACTGTTTTTT.

This clone was seen a single time. This sequence joins TRBV14 and TRBJ2-1; 11 nucleotides line up with TRBD2. The junction had 8 bases not matched to a gene; V was cut back by 1 base and J by 9 bases. CDR1 SGHDN and CDR2 FVKESK come from the germline V gene. The CDR3 loop spans 16 amino acids. CDR3 residues: CASSQGLAGRGSEQFF. The CDR3 DNA sequence: TGTGCCAGCAGCCAAGGACTAGCGGGAAGGGGTAGTGAGCAGTTCTTC.

The chain employs TRBV3-1 (or the pseudogene TRBV3-2) and TRBJ1-6; TRBD1 aligns across 7 bases. This CDR3 is built from 17 residues. V was pared by 1 base and J by 5 bases, with 8 bases of the junction left unmatched. CDR1 is LGHDT and CDR2 is YNNKEL in the germline V gene (reference sequence). The CDR3 nucleotides are TGTGCCAGCAGCCAAGTCGTTATGGGACAGAATAATTCACCCCTCCACTTT. This translates into CASSQVVMGQNNSPLHF.

The rearrangement joins TRBV5-1 to TRBJ2-3; D possibly corresponds to TRBD2 (6 bases). The germline gives CDR1 SGHRS, CDR2 YFSETQ. There are 13 residues in the CDR3. With 3 bases removed from V and 6 bases from J, the gap between germline ends came to 11 bases. CDR3 region: CASSSGSGDTQYF. CDR3 nucleotide sequence: TGCGCCAGCAGCTCAGGGAGCGGGGATACGCAGTATTTT.

The chain links TRBV28 to TRBJ2-7, with a possible D match to TRBD1 (6 bases). Trimming stripped 8 bases from V and 3 bases from J, with 11 bases between. This CDR3 is 12 amino acids long. The germline V gene has CDR1 MDHEN and CDR2 SYDVKM. CDR3 in DNA: TGTGCCAGCGCTCAGGGGAGCTACGAGCAGTACTTC. Translation gives CASAQGSYEQYF.

V and J are TRBV6-2 or TRBV6-3 and TRBJ2-2; D gene unclear. The germline gives CDR1 MNHEY, CDR2 SVGEGT. V gave up 4 bases and J gave up 8 bases, with 8 bases separating them. The CDR3 runs to 12 residues. In DNA, the CDR3 is TGTGCCAGCAGTTCCCCGACAGGGGAGCTGTTTTTT. Amino acid sequence: CASSSPTGELFF.

V and J are TRBV11-2 and TRBJ2-5; the match to TRBD1 covers 8 bases. This CDR3 spans 14 amino acids. Germline CDR1 is SGHAT and CDR2 is FQNNGV. V gave up 5 bases and J gave up 8 bases; unmatched junction bases: 10. The CDR3 DNA reads as TGTGCCAGCAGCCCACAGGGGGAAATTGTCACCCAGTACTTC. Its translation is CASSPQGEIVTQYF.

This chain links TRBV28 with TRBJ2-2; 12 nucleotides match TRBD1. CDR3 size: 17 residues. Germline lookup yields CDR1 MDHEN and CDR2 SYDVKM. V shed 6 bases and J 7 bases; nucleotides not matched to a gene: 12. CDR3 in DNA: TGTGCCAGCAGCCAGACCAGGGACAGGGGGCGAATCGGGGAGCTGTTTTTT. It translates to CASSQTRDRGRIGELFF.

The chain couples TRBV29-1 to TRBJ1-5; 12 positions agree with TRBD1. The J segment lost 0 bases and the V segment lost 7 bases, leaving 10 bases of the junction unmatched. The CDR3 has 17 amino acids. CDR1 and CDR2 (germline): SQVTM, ANQGSEA. Here the CDR3 reads CSALRDRGLNSNQPQHF. The DNA of the CDR3 is TGCAGCGCCCTCCGGGACAGGGGGCTCAATAGCAATCAGCCCCAGCATTTT.

The chain has TRBV27 and TRBJ2-5; 9 bases map to TRBD2. This CDR3 region has 14 residues. Germline V gene lookup returns CDR1 MNHEY and CDR2 SMNVEV (reference sequence). The trim removed 2 bases at V and 5 bases at J, leaving 3 bases unmatched. CDR3 region: CASSLRAGGETQYF. CDR3 nucleotides: TGTGCCAGCAGTTTACGGGCGGGAGGGGAGACCCAGTACTTC.

This sequence joins TRBV28 and TRBJ2-3; 7 nucleotides match TRBD1. From germline, CDR1 is MDHEN and CDR2 SYDVKM. V was pared by 3 bases and J by 0 bases, with 3 bases of the junction left unmatched. The CDR3 sequence is 15 residues long. The CDR3 nucleotides read TGTGCCAGCAGTTTCGGACAGGACAGCACAGATACGCAGTATTTT. It yields the protein CASSFGQDSTDTQYF.

The rearrangement uses TRBV24-1 and TRBJ2-5; 8 nucleotides line up with TRBD1. This CDR3 region has 15 residues. Unmatched junction bases numbered 5, after V lost 1 base and J lost 5 bases. The germline V gene encodes CDR1 KGHDR and CDR2 SFDVKD. The CDR3 DNA sequence: TGTGCCACCAGTGATTTAAGACAGGGGCTGGAGACCCAGTACTTC. It codes for CATSDLRQGLETQYF.

V usage is TRBV29-1 and J usage is TRBJ2-7, with 9 bases that match TRBD1. The V segment lost 4 bases and the J segment 3 bases; nucleotides outside the gene matches: 1. Germline CDR1 and CDR2: SQVTM and ANQGSEA. This CDR3 comprises 12 residues. The CDR3 reads CSVGQGGYEQYF. CDR3 nucleotide sequence: TGCAGCGTTGGACAGGGGGGCTACGAGCAGTACTTC.

This clone was observed a handful of times. The chain employs TRBV15 and TRBJ2-1, with 7 bases fitting TRBD1. Germline lookup yields CDR1 LNHNV and CDR2 YYDKDF (reference sequence). The CDR3 spans 14 residues. The V and J ends lost 3 bases and 8 bases, in that order; junction bases with no gene match: 7. CDR3 sequence reads: CATSSLTGRDEQFF. Written as DNA, the CDR3 is TGTGCCACCAGCAGCCTGACAGGGCGAGATGAGCAGTTCTTC.

This chain links TRBV29-1 with TRBJ2-3, with 7 bases that match TRBD2. Germline values: CDR1 SQVTM, CDR2 ANQGSEA. The CDR3 consists of 13 residues. With V trimmed by 6 bases and J by 2 bases, 5 bases remained unmatched. The CDR3 nucleotides read TGCAGCGTCCGCGGGAGATTCACAGATACGCAGTATTTT. Translation gives CSVRGRFTDTQYF.

This clone was detected a few times. The V and J genes are TRBV10-3 and TRBJ1-1, with 7 bases lining up with TRBD1. The CDR3 has 14 amino acids. CDR1 is ENHRY and CDR2 is SYGVKD in the germline V gene. The V and J ends lost 6 bases and 1 base, in that order; junction bases with no gene match: 5. This CDR3 is CAISNRGKNTEAFF. The CDR3 DNA is TGTGCCATCAGCAACAGGGGCAAGAACACTGAAGCTTTCTTT.

This rearrangement joins TRBV29-1 to TRBJ2-7; 7 positions match TRBD2. V was pared by 7 bases and J by 5 bases, with 20 bases of the junction left unmatched. This CDR3 spans 16 amino acids. CDR1 is SQVTM and CDR2 is ANQGSEA in the germline V gene. The CDR3 is CSAAGSFGGRAHEQYF. The CDR3 DNA reads as TGCAGCGCAGCTGGGTCCTTCGGGGGGAGGGCCCACGAGCAGTACTTC.

The CDR3 protein is CASSYRDRDSLFF. The CDR3 region has the DNA TGCGCCAGCAGCTACCGGGACAGGGATTCGCTGTTTTTT. V is TRBV5-1 and J is TRBJ2-2; TRBD1 matches 9 bases. The CDR3 extends over 13 amino acids. V shed 3 bases and J 13 bases; nucleotides not matched to a gene: 7. The germline V gene has CDR1 SGHRS and CDR2 YFSETQ.

V usage is TRBV5-6 and J usage is TRBJ2-7; possible D gene TRBD1, 5 bases. CDR1 is SGHDT and CDR2 is YYEEEE in the germline V gene. This CDR3 contains 14 residues. Deletions cut 7 bases from V and 0 bases from J, with 14 bases between. This CDR3 reads CASCQGGNSYEQYF. CDR3 in DNA: TGTGCCAGCTGTCAGGGCGGCAACTCCTACGAGCAGTACTTC.

J is TRBJ2-5 and V is TRBV27; 9 positions match TRBD2. V shed 3 bases and J 2 bases; nucleotides not matched to a gene: 7. Germline CDR1 and CDR2: MNHEY and SMNVEV (reference sequence). The CDR3 contains 16 residues. This CDR3 reads CASSFLSGGKQETQYF. The CDR3 nucleotides read TGTGCCAGCAGTTTCCTTAGCGGGGGCAAGCAAGAGACCCAGTACTTC.

This clone was detected once. The rearrangement links TRBV11-1 to TRBJ2-1; possibly TRBD2 for D (5 bases). The V gene's germline CDR1 is SGHAT and CDR2 FQDESV (reference sequence). V was pared by 0 bases and J by 0 bases, with 9 bases between. The CDR3 is 16 amino acids. This chain's CDR3 is CASSLAVTSSYNEQFF. The CDR3 nucleotides read TGTGCCAGCAGCTTAGCAGTAACTAGCTCCTACAATGAGCAGTTCTTC.